This T cell receptor beta chain was profiled in a study of blood T cell repertoires in COVID-19. As for the study in general: From T cells, B-cell-depleted T cells, or PBMCs came the material, which was cDNA or gDNA.

Seattle's enrolled individuals joined amid active infection and were then monitored longitudinally. In the authors' workflow: Cell counts per sample came from amplifying reference gene primers. Data came from immunoSEQ multiplex PCR; TCRdb stores just in-frame clones and leaves some out. The V and J calls and the clone size are those of that table, but D and trimming were determined from the DNA. The sample carries some 300,000 clones, roughly 89% recorded once. The CDR3 is 13 amino acids. Germline lookup yields CDR1 MDHEN and CDR2 SYDVKM. V was clipped by 5 bases and J by 4 bases; unmatched bases: 4.

This TCR came from a woman aged 40 to 55 with COVID-19, enrolled during active disease. What was sequenced was peripheral blood. The chain uses TRBV28 and TRBJ1-2, with TRBD1 identical over 7 bases. The CDR3 nucleotides read TGTGCCAGCAGTCGACAGGGTGGCTATGGCTACACCTTC. It yields the protein CASSRQGGYGYTF.